Detailed here is one T cell receptor beta chain. The antigen is unknown. In germline, CDR1 is SGHRS, CDR2 YFSETQ. CDR3 length equals 15 residues. The V gene end was trimmed by 1 base and the J gene end by 3 bases; junction bases not matched to a gene: 4. This sample was included in a study of cytomegalovirus exposure and HLA in healthy donors. Looking at the study overall: Membership in the Caucasian-associated ancestry cluster was found for around 81% of approximately 400 genotyped donors.

PCR amplification relied on 60 Vbeta primers (plus 13 Jbeta primers). Sequencing used immunoSEQ multiplex PCR; TCRdb keeps in-frame clones, though not all of them. The sample carries more than 45,000 clones, 72% recorded once. Study-level points and caveats: Both high specificity and high sensitivity reportedly marked the classifier's diagnosis of cytomegalovirus status. Prediction of most subjects' HLA-A and HLA-B alleles by TCR beta sequences was reportedly accurate. There were a few CMV-associated chains whose specificity for CMV antigens was confirmed in vitro.

The material sequenced was PBMCs. V gene TRBV5-1 combines with J gene TRBJ2-7, with 10 bases fitting TRBD1. The clonotype comes from a man in his thirties or forties in good health and CMV-seronegative. CDR3 sequence: CASSLIGTGDYEQYF. CDR3 coding DNA: TGCGCCAGCAGCTTGATTGGGACAGGGGACTACGAGCAGTACTTC.